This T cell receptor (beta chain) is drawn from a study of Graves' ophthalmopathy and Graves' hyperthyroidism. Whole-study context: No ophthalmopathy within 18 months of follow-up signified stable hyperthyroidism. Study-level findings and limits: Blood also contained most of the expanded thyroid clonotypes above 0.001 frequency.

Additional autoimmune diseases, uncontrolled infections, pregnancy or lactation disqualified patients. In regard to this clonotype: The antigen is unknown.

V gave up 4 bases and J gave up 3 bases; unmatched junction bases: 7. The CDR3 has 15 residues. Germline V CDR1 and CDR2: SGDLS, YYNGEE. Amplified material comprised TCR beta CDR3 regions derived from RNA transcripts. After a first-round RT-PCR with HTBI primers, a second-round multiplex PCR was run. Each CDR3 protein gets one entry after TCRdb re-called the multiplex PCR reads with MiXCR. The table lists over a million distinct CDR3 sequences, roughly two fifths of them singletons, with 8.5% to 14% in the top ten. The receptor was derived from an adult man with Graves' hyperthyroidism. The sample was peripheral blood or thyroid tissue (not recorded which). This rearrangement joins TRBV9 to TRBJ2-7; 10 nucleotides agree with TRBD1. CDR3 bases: TGTGCCAGCAGCCACCGGGACAGGGGCCTCTACGAGCAGTACTTC. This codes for CASSHRDRGLYEQYF. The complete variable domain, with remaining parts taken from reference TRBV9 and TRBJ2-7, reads DSGVTQTPKHLITATGQRVTLRCSPRSGDLSVYWYQQSLDQGLQFLIQYYNGEERAKGNILERFSAQQFPDLHSELNLSSLELGDSALYFCASSHRDRGLYEQYFGPGTRLTVT.